The TCR beta chain under discussion was sequenced for a study of CD8 T cells in Susac syndrome (dated by TCRdb to between 2017 and 2020). With regard to the full study: Repertoire sequencing was used to test whether CD8+ T cell activation and differentiation in Susac syndrome was antigen driven. CD8+ T cell repertoire clonality was compared between about a dozen healthy donors, approximately 14 Susac syndrome patients and some 15 multiple sclerosis patients.

Per the germline V gene (reference sequence), LNHDA is the CDR1 and SQIVND is the CDR2. From the cysteine up to the phenylalanine, the CDR3 has a length of 13 residues. The kept DNA is CDR3 alone, 39 bases in frame from the first base. V drops 4 bases and J drops 2 bases, leaving 7 bases in between. High-throughput TCR beta sequencing profiled peripheral blood CD8+ and CD4+ T cells from healthy donors, Susac syndrome patients and multiple sclerosis patients. The multiple sclerosis controls were treatment-naive patients whose relapsing-remitting disease, either stable or active, fulfilled the revised McDonald criteria. Bulk CD8+ and CD4+ T cells were purified by magnetic negative isolation, whereas CD8+ TEMRA cells were enriched by FACS. Blood was collected in EDTA tubes and processed within 24 hours, with PBMCs isolated through density gradient centrifugation. PBMCs destined for TCR sequencing were cryopreserved in liquid nitrogen and later thawed in a 37 °C water bath. The sorted or isolated CD4+, CD8+ and CD8+ TEMRA cells reached a purity of at least 90%.

What the work shows at the level of the full study, not this receptor alone: The number of individuals in the TCR sequencing and HLA analysis was acknowledged as relatively small.

About this clonotype itself: Its antigen is still unknown. The sample holds no much larger clone one base away, and base qualities are not on file.

RNA was extracted using the RNeasy kit, and roughly 0.5 to 1 ug of the RNA was reverse transcribed with random hexamers. TCR beta CDR3 regions were amplified with the immunoSEQ multiplex PCR assay covering 54 Vbeta and 13 Jbeta segments. Bias from PCR amplification was corrected by using a synthetic template baseline for primer optimization and for computational correction. For the original study's pipeline: Reads were assigned to V, D and J genes according to IMGT and analyzed in immunoSEQ Analyzer, with only productive sequences retained. To calculate clonality, Shannon entropy was normalized by log2 of the number of productive unique sequences and then subtracted from one. For each patient and control, public and private clones were evaluated among the 100 most prevalent clones. Susac-specific clones were defined as absent from healthy and MS cohorts, about 1,000 published viral clones and other ImmuneACCESS disease sequences. In-frame beta chains were kept once TCRdb had trimmed the public reads at Q25 with fastp and called clones with MiXCR. Each record represents a unique CDR3 protein, reported with the most common genes and DNA among its rows. Here the V and J calls rest on TCRdb's processing, not on the authors' analysis. This sample comprises almost 450,000 distinct CDR3 sequences, 75% to 90% of them detected only once. The biggest ten clones account for 0.12% of the sample.

This clonotype was sampled from a human donor with multiple sclerosis. Recombination joined TRBV19 with TRBJ2-3; the D segment could be TRBD1, given 5 matching bases. Sequenced input: CD8+ T cells from PBMCs. The DNA sequence reads TGTGCCAGTAGTACGGACAACACAGATACGCAGTATTTT. Translated, it reads CASSTDNTDTQYF. When the CDR3 is completed using the reference TRBV19 and TRBJ2-3 genes on either side, the full variable domain is DGGITQSPKYLFRKEGQNVTLSCEQNLNHDAMYWYRQDPGQGLRLIYYSQIVNDFQKGDIAEGYSVSREKKESFPLTVTSAQKNPTAFYLCASSTDNTDTQYFGPGTRLTVL.